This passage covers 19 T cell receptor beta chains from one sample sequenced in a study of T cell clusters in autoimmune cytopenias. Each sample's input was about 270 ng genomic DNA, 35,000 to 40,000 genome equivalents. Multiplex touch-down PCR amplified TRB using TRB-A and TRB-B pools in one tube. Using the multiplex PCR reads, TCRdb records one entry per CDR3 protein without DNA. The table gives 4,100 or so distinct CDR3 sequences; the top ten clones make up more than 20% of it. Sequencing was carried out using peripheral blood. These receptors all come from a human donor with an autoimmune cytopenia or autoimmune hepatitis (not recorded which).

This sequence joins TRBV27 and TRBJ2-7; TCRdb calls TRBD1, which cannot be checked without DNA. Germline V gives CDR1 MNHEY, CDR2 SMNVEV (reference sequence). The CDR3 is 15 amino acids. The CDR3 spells CASSLRTGGTYEQYF.

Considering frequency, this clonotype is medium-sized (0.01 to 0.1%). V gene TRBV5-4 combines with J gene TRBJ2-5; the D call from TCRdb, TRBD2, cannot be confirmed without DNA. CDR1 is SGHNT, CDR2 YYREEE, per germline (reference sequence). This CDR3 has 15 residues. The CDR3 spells CASSLGGSKAETQYF.

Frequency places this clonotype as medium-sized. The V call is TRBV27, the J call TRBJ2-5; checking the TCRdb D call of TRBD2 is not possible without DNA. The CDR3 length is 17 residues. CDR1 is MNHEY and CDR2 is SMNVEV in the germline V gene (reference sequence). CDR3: CASREMAGGGLQETQYF.

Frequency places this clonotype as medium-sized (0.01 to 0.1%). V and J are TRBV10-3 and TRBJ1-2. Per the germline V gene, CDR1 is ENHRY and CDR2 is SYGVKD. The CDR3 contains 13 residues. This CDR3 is CAISGAALYGYTF.

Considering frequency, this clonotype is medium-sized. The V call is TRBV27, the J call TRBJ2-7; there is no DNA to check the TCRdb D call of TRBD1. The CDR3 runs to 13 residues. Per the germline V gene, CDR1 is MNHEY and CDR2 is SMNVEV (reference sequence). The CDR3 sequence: CASSPTGYYEQYF.

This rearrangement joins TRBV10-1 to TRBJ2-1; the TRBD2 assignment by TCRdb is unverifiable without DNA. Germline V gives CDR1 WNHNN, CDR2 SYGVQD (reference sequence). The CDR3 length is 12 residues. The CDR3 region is CASRAVSGEQFF.

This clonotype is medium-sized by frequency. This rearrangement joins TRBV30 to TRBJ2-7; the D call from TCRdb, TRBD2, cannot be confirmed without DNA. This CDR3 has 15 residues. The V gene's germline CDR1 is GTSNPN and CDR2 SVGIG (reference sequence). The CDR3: CAWSVGGVSLAEQYF.

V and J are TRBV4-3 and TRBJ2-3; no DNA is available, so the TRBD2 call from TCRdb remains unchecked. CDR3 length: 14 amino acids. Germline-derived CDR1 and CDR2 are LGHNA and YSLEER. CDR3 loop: CASSHGGLAGTQYF.

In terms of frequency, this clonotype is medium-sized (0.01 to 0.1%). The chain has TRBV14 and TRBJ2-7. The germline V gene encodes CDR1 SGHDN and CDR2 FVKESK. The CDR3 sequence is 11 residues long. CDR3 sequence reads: CASSLYYEQYF.

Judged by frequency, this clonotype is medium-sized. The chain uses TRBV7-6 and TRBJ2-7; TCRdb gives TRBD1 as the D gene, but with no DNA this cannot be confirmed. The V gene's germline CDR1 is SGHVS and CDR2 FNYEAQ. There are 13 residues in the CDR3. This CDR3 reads CASSSGQDYEQYF.

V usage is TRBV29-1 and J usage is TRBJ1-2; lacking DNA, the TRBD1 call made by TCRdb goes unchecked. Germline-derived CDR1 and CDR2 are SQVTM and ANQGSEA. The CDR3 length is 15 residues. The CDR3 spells CSVLGQGRVYYGYTF.

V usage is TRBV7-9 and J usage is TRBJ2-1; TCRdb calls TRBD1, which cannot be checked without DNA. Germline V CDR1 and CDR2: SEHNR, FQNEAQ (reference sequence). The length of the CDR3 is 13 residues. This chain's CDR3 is CASSLGGQGREFF.

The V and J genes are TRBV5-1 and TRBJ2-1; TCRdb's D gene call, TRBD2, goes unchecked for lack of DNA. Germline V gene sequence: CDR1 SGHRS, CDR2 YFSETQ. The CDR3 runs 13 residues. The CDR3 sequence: CASSLTSVNEQFF.

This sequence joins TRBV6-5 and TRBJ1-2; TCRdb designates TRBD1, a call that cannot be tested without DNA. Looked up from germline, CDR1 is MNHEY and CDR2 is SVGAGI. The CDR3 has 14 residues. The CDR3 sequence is CASRLGRDRGGYTF.

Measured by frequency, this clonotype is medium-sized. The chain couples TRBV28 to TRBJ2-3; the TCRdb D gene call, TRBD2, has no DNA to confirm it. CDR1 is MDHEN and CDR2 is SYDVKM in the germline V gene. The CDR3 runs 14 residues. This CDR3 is CASAYRLAGWRQYF. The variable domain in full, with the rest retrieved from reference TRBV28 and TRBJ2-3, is DVKVTQSSRYLVKRTGEKVFLECVQDMDHENMFWYRQDPGLGLRLIYFSYDVKMKEKGDIPEGYSVSREKKERFSLILESASTNQTSMYLCASAYRLAGWRQYFGPGTRLTVL.

CDR3 in amino acids: CSARSYRGRDIAFF. The chain joins TRBV20-1 to TRBJ1-1; TCRdb names TRBD1, which stays unverified in the absence of DNA. This CDR3 has 14 amino acids. The germline CDR1 and CDR2 sequences are DFQATT and SNEGSKA (reference sequence).

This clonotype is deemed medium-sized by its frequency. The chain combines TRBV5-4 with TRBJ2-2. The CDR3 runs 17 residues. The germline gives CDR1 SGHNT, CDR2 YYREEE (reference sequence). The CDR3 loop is CASSLGGISGNTGELFF.

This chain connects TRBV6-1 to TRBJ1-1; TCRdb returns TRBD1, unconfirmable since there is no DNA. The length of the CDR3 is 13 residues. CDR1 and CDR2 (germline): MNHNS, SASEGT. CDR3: CASTQGQITEAFF.

The chain's CDR3 is CASSLGGGGHNEQFF. The chain carries TRBV7-9 and TRBJ2-1; TCRdb calls TRBD1, which cannot be checked without DNA. Germline V gene sequence: CDR1 SEHNR, CDR2 FQNEAQ (reference sequence). This CDR3 has 15 amino acids.